The 17 T cell receptor beta chains listed next were all sequenced from one sample in a study of regulatory T cells in long-lasting Graves disease (dated by TCRdb to the early 2020s). Interpreted using the paper, the time point label stands for: persistent/refractory GD, antithyroid drugs over 5 years with positive TRAb. For both TCR sequencing and RNA sequencing, RNA was extracted from PBMCs using TRIzol. The library relied on multiplex PCR. The sequencer listed for this sample is Illumina HiSeq 4000. To build TCR beta libraries, CDR3 regions were amplified by Arm-PCR using iRepertoire HTBI primers. TCRdb reran the public reads through fastp at Q25 and MiXCR, keeping productive beta chains. Rows are unified per CDR3 protein, each entry keeping the most common DNA and genes. For this sample the table gives roughly 400,000 distinct CDR3 sequences, of which roughly 20% were detected only once. The ten largest clonotypes hold less than 25% of the sample.

The sequenced sample was peripheral blood mononuclear cells (PBMCs), obtained when the disease was refractory, from a patient treated with antithyroid drugs. These receptors all stem from a female donor with Graves disease.

This clonotype was seen many times. V is TRBV3-1 and J is TRBJ2-4, with D possibly TRBD1 on 6 matching bases. Germline CDR1 LGHDT, CDR2 YNNKEL (reference sequence). The V end was cut by 0 bases, the J end by 0 bases, with 9 bases between. The CDR3 runs 16 residues. The CDR3 coding sequence is TGTGCCAGCAGCCAAGAAGACAGGATAGCCAAAAACATTCAGTACTTC. Residues: CASSQEDRIAKNIQYF. Based on the CDR3 plus reference TRBV3-1 and TRBJ2-4, the full variable domain is DTAVSQTPKYLVTQMGNDKSIKCEQNLGHDTMYWYKQDSKKFLKIMFSYNNKELIINETVPNRFSPKSPDKAHLNLHINSLELGDSAVYFCASSQEDRIAKNIQYFGAGTRLSVL.

This clonotype was detected a few times. This chain links TRBV6-2 or TRBV6-3 with TRBJ2-2, with 9 bases fitting TRBD2. The V gene end was trimmed by 0 bases and the J gene end by 0 bases; junction bases not matched to a gene: 5. The CDR3 runs 18 residues. Germline V gene sequence: CDR1 MNHEY, CDR2 SVGEGT. CDR3 nucleotides: TGTGCCAGCAGTTACTCGACTCTAGCGGGGCCGAACACCGGGGAGCTGTTTTTT. Translated: CASSYSTLAGPNTGELFF.

This clonotype came up many times. The chain recombines TRBV6-1 with TRBJ2-5; 7 positions match TRBD1. V trimming: 6 bases; J trimming: 4 bases; junction bases outside the gene matches: 11. This CDR3 has 15 amino acids. The V gene's germline CDR1 is MNHNS and CDR2 SASEGT. CDR3 bases: TGTGCCAGCAGACGACAGGGTGTAGTGGGAGAGACCCAGTACTTC. It encodes CASRRQGVVGETQYF.

This clonotype has just a few counts. The chain recombines TRBV29-1 with TRBJ1-5; D not resolved. V was trimmed by 5 bases and J by 7 bases, leaving 15 bases between them. CDR1 SQVTM and CDR2 ANQGSEA come from the germline V gene. The CDR3 runs to 13 residues. The CDR3 region is CSVSLGGYQPQHF. The CDR3 nucleotides are TGCAGCGTTTCCCTCGGAGGGTACCAGCCCCAGCATTTT.

This clonotype was found many times. The CDR3 region is CASSLSPGGDFTEAFF. The CDR3 DNA reads TGTGCCAGCAGTTTATCACCAGGGGGAGATTTCACTGAAGCTTTCTTT. The chain employs TRBV27 and TRBJ1-1; the match to TRBD1 covers 7 bases. V was clipped by 0 bases and J by 4 bases; unmatched bases: 8. The CDR3 contains 16 residues. Germline CDR1 MNHEY, CDR2 SMNVEV (reference sequence).

This clonotype occurred many times. The chain recombines TRBV3-1 with TRBJ2-5; 7 bases are shared with TRBD2. The CDR3 runs to 15 residues. V shed 4 bases and J 5 bases; nucleotides not matched to a gene: 10. Germline V gene sequence: CDR1 LGHDT, CDR2 YNNKEL (reference sequence). CDR3 in DNA: TGTGCCAGCAGCCCTGGGACTACCCTAGGGGAGACCCAGTACTTC. Encoded protein: CASSPGTTLGETQYF.

This rearrangement joins TRBV20-1 to TRBJ1-2; tentatively, D is TRBD1 (5 bases). The CDR3 length is 15 residues. Germline V lookup: CDR1 DFQATT, CDR2 SNEGSKA (reference sequence). Deletions cut 3 bases from V and 2 bases from J, with 16 bases between. CDR3 sequence reads: CSARTEGLVNYGYTF. Here the CDR3 DNA reads TGCAGTGCTAGGACAGAGGGGCTCGTAAACTATGGCTACACCTTC.

The sample holds many counts of this clonotype. The V and J genes are TRBV7-8 and TRBJ1-1; TRBD1 is a possible D gene (5 bases). The V and J ends lost 1 base and 0 bases respectively, with 15 bases between them. CDR1 SGHVS and CDR2 FQNEAQ come from the germline V gene. The CDR3 consists of 17 residues. The CDR3 region is CASSLDPGADMNTEAFF. CDR3 DNA: TGTGCCAGCAGCTTAGACCCCGGGGCTGACATGAACACTGAAGCTTTCTTT. The full variable domain, its missing parts supplied by reference TRBV7-8 and TRBJ1-1, is GAGVSQSPRYKVAKRGQDVALRCDPISGHVSLFWYQQALGQGPEFLTYFQNEAQLDKSGLPSDRFFAERPEGSVSTLKIQRTQQEDSAVYLCASSLDPGADMNTEAFFGQGTRLTVV.

In this sample, this clonotype turned up a few times. This sequence joins TRBV4-1 and TRBJ2-7; 7 bases are shared with TRBD2. The CDR3 totals 15 residues. J lost 2 bases, V lost 4 bases, and 8 bases had no gene match. Germline CDR1 and CDR2: MGHRA and YSYEKL. CDR3 coding DNA: TGCGCCAGCAGCCTCAGCCGGGACTACACCTACGAGCAGTACTTC. It is translated as CASSLSRDYTYEQYF.

This clonotype was counted a few times. This chain connects TRBV30 to TRBJ2-7; possible D gene TRBD2, 6 bases. The CDR3 is 14 amino acids. In germline, CDR1 is GTSNPN, CDR2 SVGIG (reference sequence). V dropped 2 bases and J dropped 0 bases, with 11 bases sitting between them. The DNA of the CDR3 is TGTGCCTGGAGTACGGGGGTGAGCTCCTACGAGCAGTACTTC. It encodes CAWSTGVSSYEQYF.

The genes are TRBV20-1 and TRBJ1-1; D not resolved. The germline gives CDR1 DFQATT, CDR2 SNEGSKA (reference sequence). This CDR3 is built from 13 residues. V lost 6 bases and J 3 bases, leaving 14 bases between the germline ends. As DNA, the CDR3 is TGCAGTGCCTACCTTCAGGTGGACACTGAAGCTTTCTTT. It is translated as CSAYLQVDTEAFF.

The table lists this clonotype with many counts. This chain links TRBV28 with TRBJ2-5; tentative D call: TRBD2 (6 bases). CDR1 MDHEN and CDR2 SYDVKM come from the germline V gene. The length of the CDR3 is 17 residues. V was trimmed by 3 bases and J by 0 bases, leaving 17 bases between them. CDR3 sequence (DNA): TGTGCCAGCAGTTTCGCCCGGGGGTGGCTAGACCAAGAGACCCAGTACTTC. The encoded protein is CASSFARGWLDQETQYF.

This clonotype came up many times. This sequence joins TRBV5-6 and TRBJ2-5; D is perhaps TRBD1 (6 bases). V was cut by 3 bases and J by 0 bases, with 15 bases left in between. The CDR3 extends over 16 amino acids. Germline CDR1 is SGHDT and CDR2 is YYEEEE. The CDR3 bases are TGTGCCAGCAGCTCCAACAGGGCCAAGTACCAAGAGACCCAGTACTTC. It codes for CASSSNRAKYQETQYF.

In the case of this clonotype: It is likely a read error: a sequence one base away is far more abundant. The chain couples TRBV6-2 or TRBV6-3 to TRBJ2-5; D gene unclear. The CDR3 sequence is 16 residues long. Germline CDR1 reads MNHEY; CDR2 reads SVGEGT. The CDR3 sequence is CGSSELASLPEETQYF. DNA of the CDR3: TGTGGCAGCAGTGAATTGGCTAGTCTCCCCGAAGAGACCCAGTACTTC.

As regards this clonotype: Compared with germline, one end of the junction differs, possibly owing to a read error. The gene calls are TRBV12-3 or TRBV12-4 and TRBJ1-4; D is unresolved. The CDR3 runs to 12 residues. For the CDR3, the DNA is TGTGCCAGTAGTTCGGGTAATGAAAAACTGTTTTTT. Its protein is CASSSGNEKLFF.

Comments on this clonotype: Given a much more abundant clone one base away, this may be a read error. The V call is TRBV6-2 or TRBV6-3, the J call TRBJ1-2, with D possibly TRBD1 on 6 matching bases. The CDR3 is made up of 15 amino acids. CDR1 MNHEY and CDR2 SVGEGT come from the germline V gene. The ends were cut back, 5 bases at V and 7 bases at J, with 20 bases in the middle. As DNA, the CDR3 is TGTGCCAGCAGTGAATGGCACAGGGACGTATGTGGCTACACCTTC. This codes for CASSEWHRDVCGYTF.

This clonotype appeared many times. This sequence joins TRBV7-8 and TRBJ2-6, with D unresolved. CDR1 is SGHVS and CDR2 is FQNEAQ in the germline V gene. This CDR3 has 17 residues. Trimming shortened V by 0 bases and J by 0 bases, and 9 bases separated the two germline ends. CDR3 in amino acids: CASSLARTASGANVLTF. CDR3 coding DNA: TGTGCCAGCAGCTTAGCTAGGACGGCCTCTGGGGCCAACGTCCTGACTTTC.